Described below is a single T cell receptor (beta chain) sequence and its context. Its binding antigen is unknown. Base quality data are lacking; no much larger clone is found one base away. The germline V gene yields SGHVS for CDR1 and FQNEAQ for CDR2. Its CDR3 holds 18 amino acids, cysteine through phenylalanine. Only the CDR3 part of the read is kept: 54 bases, read in frame from the first base. At the junction V is shortened by 5 bases and J by 4 bases; bases outside the gene matches: 15. This sample stems from a study of post-analysis software for immune sequencing data (dated by TCRdb to the mid-2010s). Background for the entire study: Relapsing-remitting, secondary progressive and progressive-relapsing multiple sclerosis were recorded as disease courses, and subtype annotation was lacking for some patients. The multiple sclerosis patient repertoires were compared with approximately 11 previously published healthy control repertoires from donors aged about 6 to 26 years. A subset of samples was prepared in parallel using single-end sample barcoding, then pooled and co-amplified after Illumina adapter ligation.

To demonstrate the VDJtools post-analysis software, TCR beta repertoires were profiled from the peripheral blood of 13 young patients with multiple sclerosis. Multiple sclerosis patients were children and adolescents aged about 6 to 16 years. Libraries were constructed by PCR. TCRdb lists the instrument as Illumina HiSeq 2500. Unique molecular identifiers were incorporated into TCR beta cDNA libraries to reduce PCR and sequencing biases. Per 1 to 10 million input T cells, roughly 500,000 cDNA molecules were obtained, such that each molecule approximated one T cell. The patient libraries were prepared and sequenced using the same protocol as the earlier healthy control dataset. Samples belonging to the same batch were prepared together, multiplexed and sequenced on a shared HiSeq lane. Concerning the study's data processing: Raw barcoded reads were processed with MIGEC, and single-read molecular identifier groups were discarded before consensus assembly and CDR3 extraction. Clonotype tables were post-analysed with VDJtools, and diversity was normalized by down-sampling all datasets to the smallest sample size. Repertoire overlap clustering matched CDR3 amino acid but not nucleotide sequences to correct batch-related cross-sample contamination. TCRdb's own reprocessing of the public reads used fastp at Q25 and MiXCR and kept productive beta chains. Each entry merges the rows of one CDR3 protein and shows their most common DNA and genes. TCRdb's processing, not the study's, gives the V and J calls here. In all, the sample holds some 690,000 distinct CDR3 sequences, and about 27% of those were seen once. Approximately 0.55% of the sample belongs to the ten largest clones.

The investigation overall reported the following: Strong co-clustering of samples prepared in the same batch was shown by direct clustering with F measure, prompting a batch-effect correction. Multiple sclerosis patients had significantly lower normalized Chao1 diversity than controls, a result that suggests substantial peripheral T-cell clonal expansion. Patients showed significantly higher frequencies than controls for 4 or 5 TRBV segments, among them TRBV5-6, TRBV5-1 and TRBV20-1. The control group was slightly older than the multiple sclerosis patient group.

The material sequenced was blood. The chain was built from TRBV7-8 and TRBJ2-3; 10 bases in the junction line up with TRBD2. The clonotype was recovered from a girl aged 5 to 17 with multiple sclerosis. The DNA reads as follows: TGTGCCAGCAGCCTACGGGGACTAGCGCGTGGGTATCCAGATACGCAGTATTTT. Its protein is CASSLRGLARGYPDTQYF. Extended through the reference TRBV7-8 and TRBJ2-3 proteins, this CDR3 yields the full variable domain: GAGVSQSPRYKVAKRGQDVALRCDPISGHVSLFWYQQALGQGPEFLTYFQNEAQLDKSGLPSDRFFAERPEGSVSTLKIQRTQQEDSAVYLCASSLRGLARGYPDTQYFGPGTRLTVL.